The 16 T cell receptor beta chains in this list originate from one sample, sequenced in a study of beta chain features in type 1 diabetes. Every bit of the isolated RNA underwent reverse transcription, so sequencing read expressed TCRB transcripts. TCRdb's copy holds only in-frame clones and misses some; the assay was immunoSEQ multiplex PCR. This table holds 400,000 to 450,000 clones, 14% found once. The sample taken for sequencing was naive CD4+ T cells from blood. These receptors originate from a man under 40 in good health.

CDR3 residues: CATSRSRRGTGEQYF. The CDR3 region has the DNA TGTGCCACCAGCAGATCGAGGAGGGGAACGGGCGAGCAGTACTTC. This chain uses TRBV15 with TRBJ2-7, with a tentative D call TRBD2 (6 bases). The CDR3 covers 15 residues. Looked up from germline, CDR1 is LNHNV and CDR2 is YYDKDF (reference sequence). Trimming cost V 2 bases and J 6 bases, with 17 bases left between them.

V is TRBV7-2 and J is TRBJ1-1; D is unclear. With 5 bases removed from V and 4 bases from J, the gap between germline ends came to 17 bases. The CDR3 has 15 residues. The germline CDR1 and CDR2 sequences are SGHTA and FQGNSA. CDR3 sequence (DNA): TGTGCCAGCAGCCCCCACAAGGGATTGGGCACTGAAGCTTTCTTT. Translated, it gives CASSPHKGLGTEAFF. Complete variable domain (other parts from reference TRBV7-2 and TRBJ1-1): GAGVSQSPSNKVTEKGKDVELRCDPISGHTALYWYRQSLGQGLEFLIYFQGNSAPDKSGLPSDRFSAERTGGSVSTLTIQRTQQEDSAVYLCASSPHKGLGTEAFFGQGTRLTVV.

In its sample, this clone was seen many times. This chain connects TRBV19 to TRBJ2-3; the match to TRBD2 covers 11 bases. The ends lost 5 bases at V and 5 bases at J; junction bases unmatched: 9. The CDR3 sequence is 16 residues long. Germline V gene data show CDR1 as LNHDA and CDR2 as SQIVND (reference sequence). The CDR3 loop reads CASSPGTSGGGDTQYF. The CDR3, as DNA: TGTGCCAGTAGTCCCGGGACTAGCGGCGGGGGAGATACGCAGTATTTT. The full variable domain, in which reference TRBV19 and TRBJ2-3 provide the parts outside the CDR3, is DGGITQSPKYLFRKEGQNVTLSCEQNLNHDAMYWYRQDPGQGLRLIYYSQIVNDFQKGDIAEGYSVSREKKESFPLTVTSAQKNPTAFYLCASSPGTSGGGDTQYFGPGTRLTVL.

The chain uses TRBV10-3 and TRBJ2-5; 10 bases line up with TRBD2. With 3 bases clipped from V and 13 bases from J, the junction kept 11 bases outside the gene matches. The CDR3 covers 14 residues. Looked up from germline, CDR1 is ENHRY and CDR2 is SYGVKD. This chain's CDR3 is CAISDAGQAGGLYF. CDR3 coding DNA: TGTGCCATCAGTGACGCCGGACAAGCGGGAGGGCTGTACTTC.

The chain has TRBV15 and TRBJ2-7; either TRBD1 or TRBD2 may supply D (5 bases each). The CDR3 runs to 15 residues. Per the germline V gene, CDR1 is LNHNV and CDR2 is YYDKDF (reference sequence). V shed 1 base and J shed 0 bases, with 10 bases lying between them. The CDR3 DNA sequence: TGTGCCACCAGCAGAGGAGGGGCCAGCTCCTACGAGCAGTACTTC. It codes for CATSRGGASSYEQYF.

This clone was detected only a few times. This chain connects TRBV9 to TRBJ2-6; 7 bases are a match to TRBD2. This CDR3 has 18 residues. After removal of 3 bases from V and 0 bases from J, the junction contained 9 bases not matched to a gene. In germline, CDR1 is SGDLS, CDR2 YYNGEE. The DNA for the CDR3 is TGTGCCAGCAGCGCGAAGGGCGGGAGCCTCTCTGGGGCCAACGTCCTGACTTTC. Its protein product is CASSAKGGSLSGANVLTF.

This chain links TRBV6-1 with TRBJ2-7; 9 bases agree with TRBD2. The V and J ends lost 4 bases and 6 bases, in that order; junction bases with no gene match: 4. Germline-derived CDR1 and CDR2 are MNHNS and SASEGT. This CDR3 has 13 amino acids. CDR3 residues: CASSGSGSSEQYV. The CDR3, as DNA: TGTGCCAGCAGTGGTAGCGGGAGCAGCGAGCAGTACGTC.

This clone came up a few times. The J gene is TRBJ1-5, the V gene TRBV7-2, with D possibly matching TRBD1 (5 bases). The CDR3 spans 15 residues. The germline CDR1 and CDR2 sequences are SGHTA and FQGNSA. V lost 1 base and J 6 bases, leaving 13 bases between the germline ends. The CDR3 here is CASSLDPGPRQPQHF. The CDR3 nucleotides are TGTGCCAGCAGCTTAGACCCAGGGCCGCGTCAGCCCCAGCATTTT.

The chain links TRBV23-1 to TRBJ2-1; a weak D match, TRBD2 (6 bases). TRBV23-1 is filed as an ORF, its function uncertain. V lost 2 bases to trimming and J lost 10 bases, with 18 bases between them. The CDR3 contains 15 residues. CDR3: CASSQGWDLGWEQFF. CDR3 nucleotides: TGCGCCAGCAGTCAAGGTTGGGACTTGGGGTGGGAGCAGTTCTTC.

This clone was counted between two and nine times. The conserved final phenylalanine or tryptophan is absent from the CDR3, which likely points to a read error. It is unclear where the CDR3 begins or ends on the DNA, so no DNA is shown, and the CDR3 is as TCRdb lists it. This chain joins TRBV4-3 and TRBJ2-4; the table's D call, TRBD1, was not checked against the DNA. Germline V lookup: CDR1 LGHNA, CDR2 YSLEER. The CDR3 length equals 11 residues, ends included. Here the CDR3 reads CASSQDHRGTI.

Only a few counts were recorded for this clone. This CDR3 is CASSEAWGGGYTF. The CDR3 nucleotides are TGTGCCAGCAGTGAAGCGTGGGGAGGTGGCTACACCTTC. The chain couples TRBV2 to TRBJ1-2; the D is unclear. The CDR3 consists of 13 residues. V dropped 0 bases and J dropped 7 bases, with 9 bases sitting between them. Germline V gene lookup returns CDR1 SNHLY and CDR2 FYNNEI.

The chain uses TRBV5-4 and TRBJ2-1, with D perhaps TRBD2 (6 bases). This CDR3 comprises 12 residues. The V end lost 2 bases, the J end lost 9 bases, and 9 bases lay between the germline ends. Germline CDR1 is SGHNT and CDR2 is YYREEE (reference sequence). The CDR3 sequence is CASSFGGVEQFF. CDR3 DNA: TGTGCCAGCAGCTTCGGCGGGGTTGAGCAGTTCTTC.

This chain's CDR3 is CASSGFLGSETQYF. Here the CDR3 DNA reads TGTGCCAGCAGCGGATTCTTGGGGTCAGAGACCCAGTACTTC. The chain recombines TRBV14 with TRBJ2-5, with no clear D. The V end lost 5 bases, the J end lost 4 bases, and 14 bases lay between the germline ends. The CDR3 length is 14 residues. Germline V lookup: CDR1 SGHDN, CDR2 FVKESK.

This clone was observed a handful of times. The CDR3 protein is CASSKGQEPYEQYF. DNA of the CDR3: TGTGCCAGCAGTAAGGGACAGGAACCCTACGAGCAGTACTTC. The J gene is TRBJ2-7, the V gene TRBV7-2, with 8 nucleotides matching TRBD1. V was clipped by 6 bases and J by 2 bases; unmatched bases: 6. This CDR3 contains 14 residues. CDR1 and CDR2 (germline): SGHTA, FQGNSA.

The chain uses TRBV12-5 and TRBJ2-4, with no clear D. The CDR3 has 14 amino acids. V lost 2 bases and J 1 base, leaving 6 bases between the germline ends. The germline CDR1 and CDR2 sequences are LGHNT and FRNRAP. CDR3 region: CASGLYGAKNIQYF. The CDR3 region has the DNA TGTGCTAGTGGTTTGTACGGGGCCAAAAACATTCAGTACTTC.

This clone was recorded a few times. The chain carries TRBV5-4 and TRBJ2-3, with 13 bases fitting TRBD2. Looked up from germline, CDR1 is SGHNT and CDR2 is YYREEE (reference sequence). The CDR3 is made up of 15 amino acids. V gave up 7 bases and J gave up 6 bases; unmatched junction bases: 8. CDR3 sequence: CASARTSGGRDTQYF. DNA of the CDR3: TGTGCCAGCGCCCGGACTAGCGGGGGTCGGGATACGCAGTATTTT.